These 3 T cell receptor beta chains were all obtained from the same sample, sequenced in a study of shared clonotypes between healthy human individuals. The protocol was immunoSEQ multiplex PCR, while the TCRdb copy is restricted to in-frame clones and leaves out a portion. The sample yields roughly 1,800,000 clones, around 96% seen once. Selected positively for CCR7 and CD45RO-negative, naive CD8 cells excluded terminally differentiated effector memory CD45RA+ cells. Sequencing was carried out using naive CD8+ T cells sorted from blood. These receptors all come from a man aged 18 to 29 in good health.

The chain uses TRBV27 and TRBJ2-7; D is unresolved. The CDR3 totals 15 residues. In germline, CDR1 is MNHEY, CDR2 SMNVEV (reference sequence). Trimming took off 1 base at V and 2 bases at J, with 12 bases between the two ends. The CDR3 DNA is TGTGCCAGCAGTTTATGGCAGGTCGCCCCCTACGAGCAGTACTTC. This encodes CASSLWQVAPYEQYF.

Only one count was recorded for this clone. The CDR3 region is CASSFYPFESTDTQYF. DNA of the CDR3: TGTGCCAGCAGCTTTTATCCATTTGAAAGCACAGATACGCAGTATTTT. The chain couples TRBV7-2 to TRBJ2-3; D unclear. The CDR3 is 16 residues long. CDR1 is SGHTA, CDR2 FQGNSA, per germline. Trimming shortened V by 3 bases and J by 0 bases, and 13 bases separated the two germline ends.

The CDR3 reads CASSQVSGNSYEQYF. CDR3 nucleotides: TGTGCCAGCAGCCAAGTCTCCGGGAACTCCTACGAGCAGTACTTC. The rearrangement joins TRBV14 to TRBJ2-7, with D tentatively TRBD2 (5 bases). The germline CDR1 and CDR2 sequences are SGHDN and FVKESK. This CDR3 is built from 15 residues. Deletions cut 1 base from V and 0 bases from J, with 10 bases between.